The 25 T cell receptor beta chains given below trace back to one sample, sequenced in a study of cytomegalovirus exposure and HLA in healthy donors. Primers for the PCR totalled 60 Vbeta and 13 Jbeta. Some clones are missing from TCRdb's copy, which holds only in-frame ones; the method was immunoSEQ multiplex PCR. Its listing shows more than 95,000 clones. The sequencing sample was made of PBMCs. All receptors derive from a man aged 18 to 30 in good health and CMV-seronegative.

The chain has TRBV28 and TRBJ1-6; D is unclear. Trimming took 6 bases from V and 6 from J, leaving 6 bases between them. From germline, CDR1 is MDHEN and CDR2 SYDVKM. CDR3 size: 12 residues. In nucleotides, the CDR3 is TGTGCCAGCAGACAGCCTAATTCACCCCTCCACTTT. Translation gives CASRQPNSPLHF.

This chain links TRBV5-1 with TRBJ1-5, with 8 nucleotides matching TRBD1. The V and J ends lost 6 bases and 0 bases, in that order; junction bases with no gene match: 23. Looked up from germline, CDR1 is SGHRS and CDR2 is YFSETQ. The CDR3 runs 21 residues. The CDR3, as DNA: TGCGCCAGCACCCTAGTGTTTATGGAGGGACAGGATACGGTTAGCAATCAGCCCCAGCATTTT. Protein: CASTLVFMEGQDTVSNQPQHF.

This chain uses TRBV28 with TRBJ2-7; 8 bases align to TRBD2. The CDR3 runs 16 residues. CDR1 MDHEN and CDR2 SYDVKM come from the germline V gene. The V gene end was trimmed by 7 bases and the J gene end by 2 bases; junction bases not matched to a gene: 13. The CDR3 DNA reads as TGTGCCAGCACCCCCCCGGCGGGAGGTGGGACCTACGAGCAGTACTTC. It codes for CASTPPAGGGTYEQYF. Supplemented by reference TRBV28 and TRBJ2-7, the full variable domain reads DVKVTQSSRYLVKRTGEKVFLECVQDMDHENMFWYRQDPGLGLRLIYFSYDVKMKEKGDIPEGYSVSREKKERFSLILESASTNQTSMYLCASTPPAGGGTYEQYFGPGTRLTVT.

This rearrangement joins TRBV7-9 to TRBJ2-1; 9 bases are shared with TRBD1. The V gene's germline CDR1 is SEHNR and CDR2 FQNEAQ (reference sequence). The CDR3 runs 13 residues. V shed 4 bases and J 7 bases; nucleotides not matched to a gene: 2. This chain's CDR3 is CASSSTGGNEQFF. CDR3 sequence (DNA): TGTGCCAGCAGCTCGACAGGGGGAAATGAGCAGTTCTTC.

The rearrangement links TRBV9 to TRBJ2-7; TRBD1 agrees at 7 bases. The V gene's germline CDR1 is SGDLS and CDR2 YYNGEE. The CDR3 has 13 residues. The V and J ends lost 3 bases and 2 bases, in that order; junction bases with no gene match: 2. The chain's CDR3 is CASSGDRAYEQYF. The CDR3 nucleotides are TGTGCCAGCAGCGGGGACAGAGCCTACGAGCAGTACTTC.

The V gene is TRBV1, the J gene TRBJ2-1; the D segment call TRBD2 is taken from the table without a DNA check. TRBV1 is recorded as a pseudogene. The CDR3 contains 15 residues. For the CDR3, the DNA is TGCACCAGCAGCCCCGGGACTAGCGGGGGGCAGGAGCAGTTCTTC. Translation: CTSSPGTSGGQEQFF.

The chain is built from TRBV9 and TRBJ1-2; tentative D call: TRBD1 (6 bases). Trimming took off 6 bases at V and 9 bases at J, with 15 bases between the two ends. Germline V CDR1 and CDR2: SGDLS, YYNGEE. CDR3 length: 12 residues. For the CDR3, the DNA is TGTGCCAGCACTACCCTGGGGGCCCGCTACACCTTC. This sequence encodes CASTTLGARYTF. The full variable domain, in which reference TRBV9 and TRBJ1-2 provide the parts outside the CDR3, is DSGVTQTPKHLITATGQRVTLRCSPRSGDLSVYWYQQSLDQGLQFLIQYYNGEERAKGNILERFSAQQFPDLHSELNLSSLELGDSALYFCASTTLGARYTFGSGTRLTVV.

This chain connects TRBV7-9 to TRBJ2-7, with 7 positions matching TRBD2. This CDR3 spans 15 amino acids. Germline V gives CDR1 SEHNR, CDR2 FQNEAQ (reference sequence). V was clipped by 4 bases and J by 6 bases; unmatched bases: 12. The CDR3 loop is CASSSTGTIFPEQYF. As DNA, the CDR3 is TGTGCCAGCAGCTCTACCGGGACTATCTTCCCCGAGCAGTACTTC.

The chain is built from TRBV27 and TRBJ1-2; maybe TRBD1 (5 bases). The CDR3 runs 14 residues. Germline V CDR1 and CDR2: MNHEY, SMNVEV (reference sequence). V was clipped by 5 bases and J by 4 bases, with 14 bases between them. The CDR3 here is CASSHGSGGYGYTF. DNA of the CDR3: TGTGCCAGCAGTCACGGGAGCGGGGGCTATGGCTACACCTTC.

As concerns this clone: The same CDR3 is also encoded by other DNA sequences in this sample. The CDR3 region has the DNA TGTGCCAGCTCACCCCCCGGGACAGGGTTCTACGAGCAGTACTTC. Protein sequence: CASSPPGTGFYEQYF. J is TRBJ2-7 and V is TRBV18; 9 bases line up with TRBD1. The germline V gene has CDR1 KGHSH and CDR2 LQKENI. V shed 3 bases, J shed 3 bases, and the junction held 6 bases outside the gene matches. The CDR3 spans 15 residues.

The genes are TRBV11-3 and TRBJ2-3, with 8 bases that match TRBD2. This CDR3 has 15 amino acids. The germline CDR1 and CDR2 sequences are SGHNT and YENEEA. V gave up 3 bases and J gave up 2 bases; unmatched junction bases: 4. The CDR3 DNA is TGTGCCAGCAGCTTTAGCGGGGTCAACACAGATACGCAGTATTTT. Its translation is CASSFSGVNTDTQYF.

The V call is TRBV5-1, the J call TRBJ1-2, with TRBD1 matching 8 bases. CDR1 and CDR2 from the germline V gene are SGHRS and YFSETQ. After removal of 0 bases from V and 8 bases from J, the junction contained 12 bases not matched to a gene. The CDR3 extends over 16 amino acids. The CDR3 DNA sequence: TGCGCCAGCAGCTTGGAAGGCGTCAGGGGGCCTTACGGCTACACCTTC. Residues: CASSLEGVRGPYGYTF.

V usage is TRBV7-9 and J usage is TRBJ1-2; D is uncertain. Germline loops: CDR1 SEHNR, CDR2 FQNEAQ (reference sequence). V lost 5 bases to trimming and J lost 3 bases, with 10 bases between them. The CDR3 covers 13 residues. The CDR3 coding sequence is TGTGCCAGCAGCCCCGGGATATACTATGGCTACACCTTC. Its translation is CASSPGIYYGYTF. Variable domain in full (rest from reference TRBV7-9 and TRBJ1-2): DTGVSQNPRHKITKRGQNVTFRCDPISEHNRLYWYRQTLGQGPEFLTYFQNEAQLEKSRLLSDRFSAERPKGSFSTLEIQRTEQGDSAMYLCASSPGIYYGYTFGSGTRLTVV.

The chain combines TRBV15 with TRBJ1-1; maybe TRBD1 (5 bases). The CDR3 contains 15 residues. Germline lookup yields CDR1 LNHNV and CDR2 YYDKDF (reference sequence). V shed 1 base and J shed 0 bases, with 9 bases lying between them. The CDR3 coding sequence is TGTGCCACCAGCAGAGCGGAGGGGATGAACACTGAAGCTTTCTTT. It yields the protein CATSRAEGMNTEAFF.

CDR3 region: CASSLEREITGELFF. Written as DNA, the CDR3 is TGTGCCAGCAGCTTGGAAAGGGAGATCACCGGGGAGCTGTTTTTT. The chain couples TRBV5-4 to TRBJ2-2, with a tentative D call TRBD2 (5 bases). The CDR3 totals 15 residues. The V gene lost 0 bases and the J gene lost 4 bases, with 10 bases spanning the gap. Germline V gives CDR1 SGHNT, CDR2 YYREEE (reference sequence).

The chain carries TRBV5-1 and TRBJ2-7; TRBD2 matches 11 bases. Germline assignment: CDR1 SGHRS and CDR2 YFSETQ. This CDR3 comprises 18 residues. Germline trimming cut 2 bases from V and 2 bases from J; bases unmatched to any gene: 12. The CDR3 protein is CASSLQGLAGGWTYEQYF. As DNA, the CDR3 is TGCGCCAGCAGCTTACAGGGGCTAGCGGGAGGTTGGACCTACGAGCAGTACTTC. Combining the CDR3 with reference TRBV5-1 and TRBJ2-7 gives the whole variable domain KAGVTQTPRYLIKTRGQQVTLSCSPISGHRSVSWYQQTPGQGLQFLFEYFSETQRNKGNFPGRFSGRQFSNSRSEMNVSTLELGDSALYLCASSLQGLAGGWTYEQYFGPGTRLTVT.

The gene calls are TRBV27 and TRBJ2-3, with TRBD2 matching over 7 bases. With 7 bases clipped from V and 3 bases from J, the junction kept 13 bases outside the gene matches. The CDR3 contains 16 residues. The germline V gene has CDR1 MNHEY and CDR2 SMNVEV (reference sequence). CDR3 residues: CASTLIGASGTDTQYF. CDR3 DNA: TGTGCCAGCACCCTTATCGGGGCTAGCGGTACAGATACGCAGTATTTT.

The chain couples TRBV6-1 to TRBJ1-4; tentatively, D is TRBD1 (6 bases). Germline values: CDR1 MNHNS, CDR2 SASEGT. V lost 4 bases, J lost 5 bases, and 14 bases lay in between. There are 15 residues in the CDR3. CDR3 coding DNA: TGTGCCAGCAGTGTATTGGACAGATCGAATGAAAAACTGTTTTTT. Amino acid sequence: CASSVLDRSNEKLFF.

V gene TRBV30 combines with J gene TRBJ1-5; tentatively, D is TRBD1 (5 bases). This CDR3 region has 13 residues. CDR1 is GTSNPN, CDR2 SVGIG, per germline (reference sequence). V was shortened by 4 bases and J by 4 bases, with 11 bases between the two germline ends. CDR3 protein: CAWTLGGNQPQHF. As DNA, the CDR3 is TGTGCCTGGACCCTGGGGGGGAATCAGCCCCAGCATTTT.

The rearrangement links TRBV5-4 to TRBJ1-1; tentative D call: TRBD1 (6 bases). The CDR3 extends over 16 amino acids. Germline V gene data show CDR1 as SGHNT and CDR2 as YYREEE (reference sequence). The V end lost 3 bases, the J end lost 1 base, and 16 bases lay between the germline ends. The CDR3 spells CASSSGDTRRNTEAFF. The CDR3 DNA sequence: TGTGCCAGCAGCTCCGGGGACACCAGGAGGAACACTGAAGCTTTCTTT.

The CDR3 sequence is CARSKGREANTGELFF. For the CDR3, the DNA is TGTGCCAGAAGTAAAGGGCGGGAGGCGAACACCGGGGAGCTGTTTTTT. The chain is built from TRBV30 and TRBJ2-2; 8 nucleotides line up with TRBD2. Trimming cost V 8 bases and J 0 bases; bases outside gene matches: 11. Germline V CDR1 and CDR2: GTSNPN, SVGIG (reference sequence). This CDR3 spans 16 amino acids.

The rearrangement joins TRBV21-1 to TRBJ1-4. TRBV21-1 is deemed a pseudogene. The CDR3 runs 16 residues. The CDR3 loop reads CASSFHSGRPNEKLFF. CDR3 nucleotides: TGTGCCAGCAGCTTCCACTCCGGGAGACCTAATGAAAAACTGTTTTTT.

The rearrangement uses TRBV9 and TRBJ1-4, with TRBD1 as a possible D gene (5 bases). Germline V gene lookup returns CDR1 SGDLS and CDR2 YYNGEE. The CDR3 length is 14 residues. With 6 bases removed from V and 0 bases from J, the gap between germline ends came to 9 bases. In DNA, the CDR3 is TGTGCCAGCACCCAGACAGCAACTAATGAAAAACTGTTTTTT. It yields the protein CASTQTATNEKLFF.

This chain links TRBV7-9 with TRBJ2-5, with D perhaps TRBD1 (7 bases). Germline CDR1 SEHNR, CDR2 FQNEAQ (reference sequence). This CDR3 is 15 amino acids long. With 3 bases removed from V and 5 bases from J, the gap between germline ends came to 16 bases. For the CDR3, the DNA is TGTGCCAGCAGCTTGGGCCGGGACAGCGGGGAGACCCAGTACTTC. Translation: CASSLGRDSGETQYF.

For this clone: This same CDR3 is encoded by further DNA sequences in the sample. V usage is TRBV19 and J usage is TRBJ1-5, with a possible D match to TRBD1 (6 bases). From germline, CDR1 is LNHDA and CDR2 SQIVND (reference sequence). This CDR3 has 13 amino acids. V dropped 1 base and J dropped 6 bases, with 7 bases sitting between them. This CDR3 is CASSIGGGQPQHF. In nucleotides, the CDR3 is TGTGCCAGTAGTATAGGAGGGGGTCAGCCCCAGCATTTT. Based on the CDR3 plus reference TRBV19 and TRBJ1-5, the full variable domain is DGGITQSPKYLFRKEGQNVTLSCEQNLNHDAMYWYRQDPGQGLRLIYYSQIVNDFQKGDIAEGYSVSREKKESFPLTVTSAQKNPTAFYLCASSIGGGQPQHFGDGTRLSIL.